One and the same sample provided the 20 T cell receptor beta chains below, sequenced in a study of OX40 agonist ivuxolimab in advanced cancers. TCRdb's table, derived via immunoSEQ multiplex PCR, lists solely in-frame clones and lacks some. The repertoire holds more than 65,000 clones, with around 89% as singletons. Sequencing was performed on CD4+ or CD8+ T cells sorted from blood, taken in a trial of the OX40 agonist ivuxolimab. All receptors come from an adult with an advanced solid tumor such as melanoma, head and neck, liver or kidney cancer.

CDR3 DNA: TGTGCCAGCAGCTTGGGACTAGCGGACACCGGGGAGCTGTTTTTT. Its protein is CASSLGLADTGELFF. This chain uses TRBV11-3 with TRBJ2-2; 11 bases are shared with TRBD2. J lost 3 bases, V lost 3 bases, and 0 bases had no gene match. The germline V gene encodes CDR1 SGHNT and CDR2 YENEEA. CDR3 length: 15 amino acids. The full variable domain, with the rest looked up from reference TRBV11-3 and TRBJ2-2, is EAGVVQSPRYKIIEKKQPVAFWCNPISGHNTLYWYLQNLGQGPELLIRYENEEAVDDSQLPKDRFSAERLKGVDSTLKIQPAELGDSAVYLCASSLGLADTGELFFGEGSRLTVL.

The rearrangement links TRBV7-6 to TRBJ2-1, with TRBD2 identical over 7 bases. J lost 8 bases, V lost 2 bases, and 9 bases had no gene match. This CDR3 has 15 amino acids. Germline loops: CDR1 SGHVS, CDR2 FNYEAQ. The CDR3 nucleotides are TGTGCCAGCAGCTTAAGCGGGAACCCCCCCGATGAGCAGTTCTTC. Translated, it gives CASSLSGNPPDEQFF.

The chain links TRBV2 to TRBJ2-5; D is perhaps TRBD1 (6 bases). Deletions cut 3 bases from V and 6 bases from J, with 20 bases between. Germline-derived CDR1 and CDR2 are SNHLY and FYNNEI. This CDR3 is built from 16 residues. The CDR3 reads CASSDGFVGTIKTQYF. The CDR3 bases are TGTGCCAGCAGTGACGGATTTGTGGGGACAATAAAGACCCAGTACTTC.

The chain is built from TRBV9 and TRBJ2-3, with D unclear. The CDR3 spans 12 residues. The V gene's germline CDR1 is SGDLS and CDR2 YYNGEE. V was pared by 0 bases and J by 5 bases, with 4 bases between. In DNA, the CDR3 is TGTGCCAGCAGCGTAGGGGAAGATACGCAGTATTTT. Protein: CASSVGEDTQYF.

The gene calls are TRBV10-1 and TRBJ2-7; 9 bases fit TRBD1. CDR3 length: 14 residues. Germline loops: CDR1 WNHNN, CDR2 SYGVQD (reference sequence). V dropped 6 bases and J dropped 2; count of bases not matched to a gene: 5. The DNA for the CDR3 is TGCGCCAGCAGAGCCGGGACAGGGACCTACGAGCAGTACTTC. Its protein product is CASRAGTGTYEQYF.

The chain uses TRBV10-3 and TRBJ2-1, with D tentatively TRBD2 (7 bases). The germline V gene encodes CDR1 ENHRY and CDR2 SYGVKD. The CDR3 spans 16 residues. Trimming took off 3 bases at V and 6 bases at J, with 18 bases between the two ends. CDR3 in DNA: TGTGCCATCAGTGATCCGGGACACCCGGGAGGCAATGAGCAGTTCTTC. This sequence encodes CAISDPGHPGGNEQFF.

The chain employs TRBV29-1 and TRBJ1-4; tentative D call: TRBD1 (6 bases). CDR1 and CDR2 from the germline V gene are SQVTM and ANQGSEA. The CDR3 is made up of 12 amino acids. V was trimmed by 4 bases and J by 8 bases, leaving 11 bases between them. The CDR3 DNA reads TGCAGCGTTGGGGCAGGGGAAGAAAAACTGTTTTTT. It codes for CSVGAGEEKLFF.

The chain employs TRBV6-5 and TRBJ2-5; D remains ambiguous. The CDR3 is 15 residues long. The V end was cut by 5 bases, the J end by 1 base, with 14 bases between. The germline CDR1 and CDR2 sequences are MNHEY and SVGAGI. This chain's CDR3 is CASSRWGSGQETQYF. Here the CDR3 DNA reads TGTGCCAGCAGTCGTTGGGGTTCGGGCCAAGAGACCCAGTACTTC.

This sequence joins TRBV5-6 and TRBJ1-1, with D possibly TRBD1 on 5 matching bases. Germline assignment: CDR1 SGHDT and CDR2 YYEEEE. The CDR3 has 13 residues. Trimming removed 1 base from V and 7 bases from J, with 11 bases in between. The CDR3: CASSLYSGGEAFF. The CDR3 DNA sequence: TGTGCCAGCAGCTTGTACTCTGGGGGTGAAGCTTTCTTT.

This rearrangement joins TRBV7-2 to TRBJ2-2; 7 bases are a match to TRBD2. In germline, CDR1 is SGHTA, CDR2 FQGNSA. J lost 7 bases, V lost 10 bases, and 9 bases had no gene match. This CDR3 has 13 amino acids. The CDR3 DNA follows: TGTGCCACCTCGCGGGCGGGAGTCGGGGAGCTGTTTTTT. Translated, it gives CATSRAGVGELFF.

V and J are TRBV4-2 and TRBJ1-5; D is possibly TRBD1 (6 bases). Trimming took 4 bases from V and 0 from J, leaving 10 bases between them. Germline CDR1 LGHNA, CDR2 YNFKEQ. This CDR3 is built from 15 residues. Here the CDR3 DNA reads TGTGCCAGCAGCCCCCAGGGGATTAGCAATCAGCCCCAGCATTTT. It translates to CASSPQGISNQPQHF.

The gene calls are TRBV19 and TRBJ1-1; D is possibly TRBD1 (6 bases). The germline CDR1 and CDR2 sequences are LNHDA and SQIVND (reference sequence). V shed 4 bases and J shed 0 bases, with 12 bases lying between them. This CDR3 is built from 15 residues. CDR3 in amino acids: CASSTIQGVNTEAFF. In nucleotides, the CDR3 is TGTGCCAGTAGTACTATACAGGGTGTGAACACTGAAGCTTTCTTT.

This chain connects TRBV5-1 to TRBJ1-3; 7 bases fit TRBD1. V lost 3 bases, J lost 1 base, and 7 bases stayed unmatched. The germline V gene encodes CDR1 SGHRS and CDR2 YFSETQ. CDR3 length: 16 residues. The CDR3 bases are TGCGCCAGCAGCTGGACCACAGGGGAGTCTGGAAACACCATATATTTT. Its translation: CASSWTTGESGNTIYF.

V is TRBV5-4 and J is TRBJ2-3, with a possible D match to TRBD1 (5 bases). This CDR3 contains 17 residues. Trimming shortened V by 4 bases and J by 0 bases, and 18 bases separated the two germline ends. Per germline, CDR1 SGHNT and CDR2 YYREEE (reference sequence). CDR3 residues: CASSIGVRGASTDTQYF. The CDR3 DNA is TGTGCCAGCAGCATAGGGGTGCGTGGGGCGAGCACAGATACGCAGTATTTT.

The rearrangement uses TRBV6-5 and TRBJ1-1, with a tentative D call TRBD1 (6 bases). Per germline, CDR1 MNHEY and CDR2 SVGAGI. With 5 bases removed from V and 11 bases from J, the gap between germline ends came to 15 bases. This CDR3 has 12 amino acids. The CDR3 DNA reads as TGTGCCAGCAGTACCCCGCGGGGGGCTGCTTTCTTT. Translation gives CASSTPRGAAFF.

The genes are TRBV30 and TRBJ1-1; 9 bases align to TRBD1. The junction had 7 bases not matched to a gene; V was cut back by 3 bases and J by 5 bases. Germline-derived CDR1 and CDR2 are GTSNPN and SVGIG (reference sequence). CDR3 length: 14 amino acids. CDR3 amino acids: CAWRGQGFRTEAFF. The CDR3 nucleotides are TGTGCCTGGAGGGGACAGGGTTTTCGAACTGAAGCTTTCTTT.

This chain joins TRBV10-3 and TRBJ2-7, with D possibly TRBD1 on 6 matching bases. V lost 8 bases and J lost 2, with 19 bases in between. The CDR3 runs to 15 residues. Germline V gene data show CDR1 as ENHRY and CDR2 as SYGVKD. CDR3 sequence reads: CAIALQGSLPYEQYF. DNA of the CDR3: TGTGCCATCGCCTTGCAGGGGTCGCTCCCCTACGAGCAGTACTTC.

The chain uses TRBV10-1 and TRBJ1-3; D not resolved. CDR1 and CDR2 from the germline V gene are WNHNN and SYGVQD (reference sequence). CDR3 size: 14 residues. Trimming left V 6 bases short and J 1 base short, with 10 bases between. CDR3 in DNA: TGCGCCAGCAGCCTCACCGGGTCTGGAAACACCATATATTTT. Encoded protein: CASSLTGSGNTIYF.

The chain links TRBV30 to TRBJ2-5; tentatively, D is TRBD1 (6 bases). The J call may be wrong; the DNA end is better matched by TRBJ2-7. This CDR3 has 14 residues. Germline CDR1 is GTSNPN and CDR2 is SVGIG (reference sequence). Here the CDR3 DNA reads TGTGCCTGGAGTGTACTTCAGGGGAGCAACGAGCAGTACTTC. It specifies CAWSVLQGSNEQYF.

The CDR3 spells CASSPTPGTNYEQYF. The CDR3, as DNA: TGTGCCAGCAGCCCCACCCCCGGGACAAACTACGAGCAGTACTTC. V is TRBV5-4 and J is TRBJ2-7; D possibly corresponds to TRBD1 (6 bases). The CDR3 contains 15 residues. Germline values: CDR1 SGHNT, CDR2 YYREEE (reference sequence). V gave up 4 bases and J gave up 3 bases, with 17 bases separating them.